The source of this T cell receptor (beta chain) is a study of CD8 T cells in ankylosing spondylitis. Trimming at V came to 8 bases and at J to 4 bases, leaving 6 bases not matched to a gene. The CDR3 runs to 13 residues. Germline loops: CDR1 WSHSY, CDR2 SAAADI. This clonotype was counted a few times. The antigen is not known. Study results and limitations: Existing reports had already noted some motif variants in reactive arthritis synovial fluid and blood. There was reportedly significant enrichment of clones that were disease-linked in matched ankylosing spondylitis synovial fluid. Eight or nine highly homologous variants formed a TCR beta motif that appeared characteristic of ankylosing spondylitis blood.

Generation of TCR beta libraries employed quantitative 5'-RACE incorporating molecular barcodes. TCRdb re-called the 5' RACE reads with MiXCR, one entry per CDR3 protein. This sample has under 450,000 distinct CDR3 sequences, with roughly a sixth found just once. This receptor was taken from a male donor with ankylosing spondylitis. This sequence joins TRBV10-2 and TRBJ2-7, with TRBD1 matching over 9 bases. Sequencing used blood, either unsorted or a sorted T cell fraction (not recorded which). The CDR3 sequence is CASVGQGQYEQYF. CDR3 nucleotides: TGCGCCAGCGTCGGACAGGGGCAGTACGAGCAGTACTTC.